The rows below give T cell receptor beta chains drawn from one sample of a study of blood T cells in healthy people across ages. From the 5' RACE reads, TCRdb called clonotypes with MiXCR, one entry per CDR3 protein. Of about 1.5 million distinct CDR3 sequences in the sample, approximately 42% were seen once. Sequencing was done on a sample of blood. The receptor set was obtained from a woman aged 18-29 years in good health. Each CDR3 is given with its conserved first and last residue. D genes are given only for firm matches. Where a row states a size, it is once, few, many or the class of an expanded clone; other rows omit it.

V	size	D	J	DNA	CDR3
TRBV7-7	-	TRBD1	TRBJ2-5	TGTGCTAGCGGCAAGACAGGGGGCAGAGAGACCCAGTACTTC	CASGKTGGRETQYF
TRBV12-3/TRBV12-4	-	-	TRBJ1-5	TGTGCCAGCAGCCCTAGGATAGGGGTGGATCAGCCCCAGCATTTT	CASSPRIGVDQPQHF
TRBV27	-	-	TRBJ1-5	TGTGCCAGCAGCAACGGCAGCAATCAGCCCCAGCATTTT	CASSNGSNQPQHF
TRBV6-6	few	TRBD1	TRBJ1-5	TGTGCCAGCAGCCTACAGGGGGCACAGGGACAGCCCCAGCATTTT	CASSLQGAQGQPQHF
TRBV5-5	few	TRBD1	TRBJ2-7	TGTGCCAGCAGCTGGGACAGCCTTCGCGAGCAGTACTTC	CASSWDSLREQYF
TRBV29-1	-	TRBD2	TRBJ2-7	TGCGGCGGTCTGCGGGGAGGGAAGCAGCGACTTAGCTACGAGCAGTACTTC	CGGLRGGKQRLSYEQYF
TRBV4-3	-	-	TRBJ2-3	TGCGCCAGCAGCCAAAGGGATCCCACGAGGGATACGCAGTATTTT	CASSQRDPTRDTQYF
TRBV28	few	TRBD1	TRBJ1-1	TGTGCCAGCAGCAAGAACAGGGGAGAAGCTTTCTTT	CASSKNRGEAFF
TRBV15	few	-	TRBJ1-4	TGTGCCACCAGCAGAGATTCCCCGCTCGTTTCAACTAATGAAAAACTGTTTTTT	CATSRDSPLVSTNEKLFF
TRBV27	few	-	TRBJ1-3	TGTGCCAGCAGTTTAAGGGTGGGTGGAAACACCATATATTTT	CASSLRVGGNTIYF
TRBV9	-	-	TRBJ2-3	TGTGCCAGCAGCGGGGGGGACTCCCGTTTAGATACGCAGTATTTT	CASSGGDSRLDTQYF
TRBV2	-	TRBD2	TRBJ2-7	TGTGCCAGCAACCCATGGGGACTAGCGGGTTTATCCCTACCTAATGAGCAGTACTTC	CASNPWGLAGLSLPNEQYF
TRBV7-9	-	TRBD2	TRBJ2-7	TGTGCCAGCAGCGGACTAGAGAGGTTCGAGTACTTC	CASSGLERFEYF
TRBV27	-	-	TRBJ2-7	TGTGCCAGCAGACCTGACGGTCGCTACAATGAGCAGTACTTC	CASRPDGRYNEQYF
TRBV20-1	once	TRBD1	TRBJ2-5	TGCAGTGCTAGACGCGAGCCGGGACAGGGTCGAGGGCAGTACTTC	CSARREPGQGRGQYF
TRBV9	few	TRBD1	TRBJ2-7	TGTGCCAGCAGCCCCCAGACAGGGATGGAGGACGAGCAGTACTTC	CASSPQTGMEDEQYF
TRBV20-1	few	-	TRBJ1-1	TGCAGTGCAAAGGGGGGGTCTCTTGAAGCTTTCTTT	CSAKGGSLEAFF
TRBV15	-	-	TRBJ2-5	TGTGCCACCAGCAGAGATCTAGGCGGGAAGAGGGAGACCCAGTACTTC	CATSRDLGGKRETQYF
TRBV12-3/TRBV12-4	few	TRBD1	TRBJ2-7	TGTGCCAGCAGTTTCAAAGGGGGCCTAGACGAGCAGTACTTC	CASSFKGGLDEQYF
TRBV6-2/TRBV6-3	-	-	TRBJ2-7	TGTGCCAGCAGTTACTTACAGAAAACCTACGAGCAGTACTTC	CASSYLQKTYEQYF
TRBV9	-	TRBD2	TRBJ2-3	TGTGCCAGCAGCGTAGGTGCCACTAGCGGGAGTATCGATACGCAGTATTTT	CASSVGATSGSIDTQYF
TRBV27	-	TRBD1	TRBJ1-2	TGTGCCAGCAGTCCGGACAGGGGACAGAACTATGGCTACACCTTC	CASSPDRGQNYGYTF
TRBV6-2/TRBV6-3	few	-	TRBJ2-1	TGTGCCAGCAGTTACAGAGAGGAGCAGTTCTTC	CASSYREEQFF
TRBV29-1	-	-	TRBJ2-3	TGCAGCGTTGATGGACCCAGCACAGATACGCAGTATTTT	CSVDGPSTDTQYF
TRBV7-8	-	-	TRBJ2-7	TGTGCCAGCAGCCGGAGTCGGGGGTTTTTAGCGTACGAGCAGTACTTC	CASSRSRGFLAYEQYF
TRBV29-1	few	TRBD2	TRBJ2-1	TGCAGCGTTGGTAGCGGGGCTTCCTACAATGAGCAGTTCTTC	CSVGSGASYNEQFF
TRBV30	few	-	TRBJ1-1	TGTGCCTGGAGTGGGGGGACGAACACTGAAGCTTTCTTT	CAWSGGTNTEAFF
TRBV5-1	once	TRBD2	TRBJ2-1	TGCGCCAGCAGCTTGGGGGCGGGGGGCGCGGGAGATGAGCAGTTCTTC	CASSLGAGGAGDEQFF
TRBV7-9	-	TRBD2	TRBJ2-7	TGTGCCAGCAGCGCGCGACTAGCGGGAAGATACGAGCAGTACTTC	CASSARLAGRYEQYF
TRBV12-3/TRBV12-4	-	-	TRBJ2-6	TGTGCCATCGCCGGTGGGGGCGAGAGCTCTGGGGCCAACGTCCTGACTTTC	CAIAGGGESSGANVLTF